This TCR beta chain originates from a study of OX40 agonist ivuxolimab in advanced cancers. The CDR3 has 15 residues. Germline CDR1 is PRHDT and CDR2 is FYEKMQ (reference sequence). V lost 10 bases, J lost 7 bases, and 10 bases stayed unmatched. Produced via immunoSEQ multiplex PCR; TCRdb's table is partial and in-frame only. The data contain approximately 100,000 clones, 70% to 85% of them seen just once; the ten biggest clones take up about 3.8%. The chain employs TRBV13 and TRBJ2-1; the match to TRBD2 covers 13 bases. The receptor's source is an adult with an advanced solid tumor such as melanoma, head and neck, liver or kidney cancer. The sequencing used CD4+ or CD8+ T cells sorted from blood, collected in a trial of the OX40 agonist ivuxolimab. The CDR3 sequence is CATTGTSGIWNEQFF. The CDR3 DNA reads TGTGCCACCACCGGGACTAGCGGGATTTGGAATGAGCAGTTCTTC.